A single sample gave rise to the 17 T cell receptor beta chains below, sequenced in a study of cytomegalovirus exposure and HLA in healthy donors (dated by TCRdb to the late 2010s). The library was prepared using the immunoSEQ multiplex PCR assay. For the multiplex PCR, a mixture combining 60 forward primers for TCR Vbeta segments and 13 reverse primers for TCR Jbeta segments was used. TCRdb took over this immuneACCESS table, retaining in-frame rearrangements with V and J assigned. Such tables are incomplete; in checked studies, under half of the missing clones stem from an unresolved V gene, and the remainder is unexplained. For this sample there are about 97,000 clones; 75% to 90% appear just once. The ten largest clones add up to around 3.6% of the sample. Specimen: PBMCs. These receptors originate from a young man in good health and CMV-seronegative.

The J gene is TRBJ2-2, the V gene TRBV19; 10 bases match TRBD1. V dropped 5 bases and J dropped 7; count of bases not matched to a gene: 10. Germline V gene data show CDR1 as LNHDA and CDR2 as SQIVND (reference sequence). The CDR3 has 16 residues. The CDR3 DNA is TGTGCCAGTAGTTATCCGGGACAGGGGTATCACGGGGAGCTGTTTTTT. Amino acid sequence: CASSYPGQGYHGELFF.

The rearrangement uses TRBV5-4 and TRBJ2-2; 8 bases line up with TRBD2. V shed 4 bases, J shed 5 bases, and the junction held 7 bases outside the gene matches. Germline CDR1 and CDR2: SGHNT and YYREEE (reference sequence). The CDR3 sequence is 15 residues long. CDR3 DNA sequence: TGTGCCAGCAGCCCGGGACTAGAACCTACCGGGGAGCTGTTTTTT. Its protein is CASSPGLEPTGELFF.

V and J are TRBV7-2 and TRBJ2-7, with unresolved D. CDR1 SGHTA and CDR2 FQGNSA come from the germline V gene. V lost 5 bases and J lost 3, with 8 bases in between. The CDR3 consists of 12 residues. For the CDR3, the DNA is TGTGCCAGCAGCGTAACGGGCTACGAGCAGTACTTC. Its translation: CASSVTGYEQYF.

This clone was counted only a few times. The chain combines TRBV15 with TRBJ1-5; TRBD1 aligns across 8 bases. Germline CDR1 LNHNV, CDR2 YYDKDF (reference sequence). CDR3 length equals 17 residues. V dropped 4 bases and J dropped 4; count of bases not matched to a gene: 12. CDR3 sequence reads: CATSTYWGTGDNQPQHF. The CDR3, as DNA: TGTGCCACCAGCACCTACTGGGGGACAGGAGATAATCAGCCCCAGCATTTT.

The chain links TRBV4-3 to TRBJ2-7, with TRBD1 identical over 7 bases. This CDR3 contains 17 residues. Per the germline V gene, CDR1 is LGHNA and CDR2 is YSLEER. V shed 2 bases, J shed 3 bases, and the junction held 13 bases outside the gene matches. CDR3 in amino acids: CASSQFPGTARNYEQYF. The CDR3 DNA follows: TGCGCCAGCAGCCAATTCCCCGGGACAGCCCGAAACTACGAGCAGTACTTC.

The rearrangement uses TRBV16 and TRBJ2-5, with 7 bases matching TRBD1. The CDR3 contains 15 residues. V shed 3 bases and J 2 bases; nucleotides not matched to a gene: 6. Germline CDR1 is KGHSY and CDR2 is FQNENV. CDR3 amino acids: CASSQDRTYQETQYF. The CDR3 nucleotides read TGTGCCAGCAGCCAGGACAGGACATATCAAGAGACCCAGTACTTC.

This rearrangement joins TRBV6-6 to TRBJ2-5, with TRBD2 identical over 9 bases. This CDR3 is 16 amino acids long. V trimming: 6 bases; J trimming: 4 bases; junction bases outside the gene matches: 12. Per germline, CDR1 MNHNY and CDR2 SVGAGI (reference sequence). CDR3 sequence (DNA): TGTGCCAGCAGCCCAACCAGAGCGGGGGGATTAGAGACCCAGTACTTC. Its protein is CASSPTRAGGLETQYF.

The CDR3 bases are TGCAGCGTCCCCCGGGGGAGCGGAGCCTACGAGCAGTACTTC. This translates into CSVPRGSGAYEQYF. V and J are TRBV29-1 and TRBJ2-7; tentative D call: TRBD2 (6 bases). Germline V gives CDR1 SQVTM, CDR2 ANQGSEA. CDR3 length: 14 amino acids. The V end was cut by 6 bases, the J end by 2 bases, with 17 bases between.

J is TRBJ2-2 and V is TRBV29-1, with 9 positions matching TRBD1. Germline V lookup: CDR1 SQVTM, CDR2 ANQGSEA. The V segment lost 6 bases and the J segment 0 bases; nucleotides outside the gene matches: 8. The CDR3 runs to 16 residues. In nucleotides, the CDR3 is TGCAGCGTACGGACAGGGGCCCAAACGAACACCGGGGAGCTGTTTTTT. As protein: CSVRTGAQTNTGELFF.

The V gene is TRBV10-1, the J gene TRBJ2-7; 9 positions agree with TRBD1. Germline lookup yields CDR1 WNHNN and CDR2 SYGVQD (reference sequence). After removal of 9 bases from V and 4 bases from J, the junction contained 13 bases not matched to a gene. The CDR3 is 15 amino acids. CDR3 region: CARLRTRGQGYEQYF. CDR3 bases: TGCGCCAGGTTAAGAACCCGGGGACAGGGATACGAGCAGTACTTC.

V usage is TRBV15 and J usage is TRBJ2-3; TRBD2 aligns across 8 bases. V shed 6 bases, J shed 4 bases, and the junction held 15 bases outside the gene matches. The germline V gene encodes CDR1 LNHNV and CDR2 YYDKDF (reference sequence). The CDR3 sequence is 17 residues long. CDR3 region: CATSDPKTSVGADTQYF. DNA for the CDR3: TGTGCCACCAGTGACCCGAAGACTAGCGTCGGTGCAGATACGCAGTATTTT.

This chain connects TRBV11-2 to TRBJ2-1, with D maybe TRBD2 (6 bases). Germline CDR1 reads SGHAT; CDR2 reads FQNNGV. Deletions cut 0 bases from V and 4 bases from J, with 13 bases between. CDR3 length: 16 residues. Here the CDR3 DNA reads TGTGCCAGCAGCTTAGATCGCAGTAGCGGATACAATGAGCAGTTCTTC. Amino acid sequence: CASSLDRSSGYNEQFF.

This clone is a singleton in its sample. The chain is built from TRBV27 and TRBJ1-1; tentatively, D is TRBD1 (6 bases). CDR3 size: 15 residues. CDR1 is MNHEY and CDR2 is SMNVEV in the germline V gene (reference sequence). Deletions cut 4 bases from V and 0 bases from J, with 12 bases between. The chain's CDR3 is CASSSSRDMNTEAFF. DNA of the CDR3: TGTGCCAGCAGTTCCTCCAGGGACATGAACACTGAAGCTTTCTTT.

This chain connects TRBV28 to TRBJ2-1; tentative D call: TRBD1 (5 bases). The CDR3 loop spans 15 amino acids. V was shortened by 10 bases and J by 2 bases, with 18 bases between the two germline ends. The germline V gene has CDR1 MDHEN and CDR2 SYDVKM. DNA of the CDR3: TGTGCCACAAGGCCGACACAGGTTCCCTACAATGAGCAGTTCTTC. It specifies CATRPTQVPYNEQFF. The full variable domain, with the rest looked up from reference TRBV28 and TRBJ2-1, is DVKVTQSSRYLVKRTGEKVFLECVQDMDHENMFWYRQDPGLGLRLIYFSYDVKMKEKGDIPEGYSVSREKKERFSLILESASTNQTSMYLCATRPTQVPYNEQFFGPGTRLTVL.

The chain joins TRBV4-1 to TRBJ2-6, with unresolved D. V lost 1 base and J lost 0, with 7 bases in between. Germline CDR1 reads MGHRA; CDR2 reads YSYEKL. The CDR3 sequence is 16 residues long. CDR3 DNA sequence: TGCGCCAGCAGCCAAGTTCCTATCTCTGGGGCCAACGTCCTGACTTTC. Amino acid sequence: CASSQVPISGANVLTF.

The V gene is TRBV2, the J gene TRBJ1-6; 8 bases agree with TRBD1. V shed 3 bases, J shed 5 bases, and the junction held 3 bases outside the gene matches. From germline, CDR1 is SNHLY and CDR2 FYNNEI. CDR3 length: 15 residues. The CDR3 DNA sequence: TGTGCCAGCAGTGATGGCAGGGGGCATAATTCACCCCTCCACTTT. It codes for CASSDGRGHNSPLHF.

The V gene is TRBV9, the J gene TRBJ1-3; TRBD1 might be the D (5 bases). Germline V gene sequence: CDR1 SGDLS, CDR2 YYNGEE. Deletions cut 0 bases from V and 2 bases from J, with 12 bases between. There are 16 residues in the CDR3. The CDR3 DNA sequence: TGTGCCAGCAGCGTAGCGGAGGGGACCACTGGAAACACCATATATTTT. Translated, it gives CASSVAEGTTGNTIYF.